This is a list of T cell receptor beta chains from one sample in a study of T cell responses to AZD1222 COVID-19 vaccine. Measured with immunoSEQ multiplex PCR; TCRdb has only the in-frame clones, and not every one. Of about 110,000 clones listed, about 88% are singletons. Sample: peripheral blood, taken 28 days after the second AZD1222 dose. The receptors were sampled from an adult who received the AZD1222 COVID-19 vaccine. Each CDR3 is given with its conserved first and last residue. D genes are given only for firm matches. Size tells how often a clone was seen (once, few, many) or the class of an expanded clone, and some rows leave it out.

size	D	V	J	CDR3	DNA
NA	TRBD1	TRBV6-5	TRBJ1-1	CASSRNRGNTEAFF	TGTGCCAGCAGTCGTAACAGGGGGAACACTGAAGCTTTCTTT
NA	NA	TRBV6-5	TRBJ1-5	CASSSRWQGVKPQHF	TGTGCCAGCAGTTCTCGTTGGCAGGGCGTCAAGCCCCAGCATTTT
NA	NA	TRBV6-5	TRBJ1-2	CATSPGGSSNYGYTF	TGTGCCACCTCCCCCGGGGGGAGTTCTAACTATGGCTACACCTTC
NA	NA	TRBV28	TRBJ2-5	CASRPRRRIGETQYF	TGTGCCAGCAGACCCAGACGGAGGATAGGGGAGACCCAGTACTTC
NA	NA	TRBV5-1	TRBJ2-7	CASSMETGSYEQYF	TGCGCCAGCAGCATGGAGACGGGATCCTACGAGCAGTACTTC
NA	NA	TRBV10-3	TRBJ1-5	CAISDSGGSNQPQHF	TGTGCCATCAGTGATTCCGGAGGTAGCAATCAGCCCCAGCATTTT
NA	TRBD1	TRBV5-1	TRBJ2-7	CASSPGTGGSYEQYF	TGCGCCAGCAGCCCCGGGACAGGGGGTTCCTACGAGCAGTACTTC
NA	NA	TRBV6-5	TRBJ2-7	CASSYGRGRYEQYF	TGTGCCAGCAGTTACGGGCGGGGGCGCTACGAGCAGTACTTC
NA	NA	TRBV5-3	TRBJ1-4	CARRRAPWRDEKLFF	TGTGCCAGAAGACGGGCCCCGTGGAGAGATGAAAAACTGTTTTTT
NA	TRBD2	TRBV25-1	TRBJ2-1	CASSGVGGGRSYNEQFF	TGTGCCAGCAGTGGGGTCGGCGGCGGGAGGTCCTACAATGAGCAGTTCTTC
NA	TRBD2	TRBV29-1	TRBJ2-3	CSVEREESTDTQYF	TGCAGCGTTGAGCGGGAGGAGAGCACAGATACGCAGTATTTT
NA	TRBD1	TRBV12-5	TRBJ1-1	CASGLATGTGGTEAFF	TGTGCTAGTGGTTTGGCAACCGGGACAGGGGGCACTGAAGCTTTCTTT
NA	NA	TRBV28	TRBJ1-5	CASSSPQGPAEPQHF	TGTGCCAGCAGCTCACCCCAGGGCCCCGCGGAGCCCCAGCATTTT
once	NA	TRBV28	TRBJ1-1	CASSLVNGLEAFF	TGTGCCAGCAGTTTGGTTAACGGACTTGAAGCTTTCTTT
NA	NA	TRBV28	TRBJ2-3	CASSLPGGADTQYF	TGTGCCAGCAGTTTACCCGGGGGCGCAGATACGCAGTATTTT
NA	TRBD1	TRBV5-8	TRBJ1-5	CASSLEGRTGLFSQPQHF	TGTGCCAGCAGCTTGGAGGGCCGGACAGGGCTTTTTAGTCAGCCCCAGCATTTT
NA	NA	TRBV10-3	TRBJ1-1	CAISEPSSEAFF	TGTGCCATCAGTGAACCTTCGTCTGAAGCTTTCTTT
NA	NA	TRBV18	TRBJ1-5	CASSPPGAGNQPQHF	TGTGCCAGCTCACCACCAGGGGCTGGCAATCAGCCCCAGCATTTT
few	NA	TRBV27	TRBJ1-6	CASSLRGESSYNSPLHF	TGTGCCAGCAGTTTAAGGGGGGAAAGCTCCTATAATTCACCCCTCCACTTT
NA	TRBD2	TRBV27	TRBJ2-5	CASKGRTSGSGETQYF	TGTGCCAGTAAAGGGCGGACTAGCGGGAGCGGGGAGACCCAGTACTTC
NA	NA	TRBV18	TRBJ1-3	CASSPPRPSGNTIYF	TGTGCCAGCTCACCACCCCGACCCTCTGGAAACACCATATATTTT
NA	NA	TRBV27	TRBJ2-1	CASSLLASQNEQFF	TGTGCCAGCAGTTTACTAGCCTCTCAAAATGAGCAGTTCTTC
NA	NA	TRBV11-3	TRBJ2-2	CASSLTAVGLGQNTGELFF	TGTGCCAGCAGCCTCACGGCGGTCGGACTGGGACAAAACACCGGGGAGCTGTTTTTT
NA	TRBD2	TRBV28	TRBJ2-7	CASSSAPAGGPGEQYF	TGTGCCAGCAGTTCTGCCCCAGCGGGAGGGCCGGGCGAGCAGTACTTC
NA	TRBD1	TRBV7-9	TRBJ1-1	CASSPKGQLTEAFF	TGTGCCAGCAGTCCAAAGGGACAGCTCACTGAAGCTTTCTTT
NA	TRBD2	TRBV6-2/TRBV6-3	TRBJ2-7	CASSLRLAGNYEQYF	TGTGCCAGCAGCCTCCGACTAGCGGGAAACTACGAGCAGTACTTC
NA	TRBD1	TRBV5-1	TRBJ1-2	CASSLDGRGHGYTF	TGCGCCAGCAGCTTGGATGGCAGGGGGCACGGCTACACCTTC
once	NA	TRBV5-1	TRBJ2-6	CASSVSSSGANVLTF	TGCGCCAGCAGCGTTTCTAGCTCTGGGGCCAACGTCCTGACTTTC
NA	NA	TRBV7-9	TRBJ1-6	CASSFEQNNSPLHF	TGTGCCAGCAGCTTTGAACAGAATAATTCACCCCTCCACTTT
NA	TRBD1	TRBV4-1	TRBJ1-5	CASSQTTTGRPPQHF	TGCGCCAGCAGCCAGACAACGACAGGGCGGCCACCCCAGCATTTT
once	TRBD1	TRBV28	TRBJ2-2	CASIGTGANTGELFF	TGTGCCAGCATTGGGACAGGGGCGAACACCGGGGAGCTGTTTTTT
NA	NA	TRBV18	TRBJ2-1	CASSPQQTYNEQFF	TGTGCCAGCTCACCGCAGCAGACCTACAATGAGCAGTTCTTC
NA	NA	TRBV5-5	TRBJ2-7	CASSLWGPYYEQYF	TGTGCCAGCAGCTTGTGGGGGCCATACTACGAGCAGTACTTC
NA	NA	TRBV28	TRBJ1-2	CASSLPSFERRGGYTF	TGTGCCAGCAGTTTACCTTCATTCGAGCGCCGCGGTGGCTACACCTTC
NA	NA	TRBV5-1	TRBJ1-1	CASSLISRTLNTEAFF	TGCGCCAGCAGCTTGATCTCCCGAACATTGAACACTGAAGCTTTCTTT
NA	TRBD1	TRBV7-6	TRBJ1-2	CASSLGGDSSSGYTF	TGTGCCAGCAGCTTAGGGGGGGACAGCTCCTCGGGCTACACCTTC
NA	NA	TRBV7-2	TRBJ2-3	CASSLRPTTDTQYF	TGTGCCAGCAGCTTAAGACCAACCACAGATACGCAGTATTTT
NA	TRBD1	TRBV27	TRBJ1-5	CASAQGAGLYSNQPQHF	TGTGCCAGCGCCCAGGGGGCGGGTTTGTATAGCAATCAGCCCCAGCATTTT
NA	TRBD1	TRBV13	TRBJ1-1	CASRLPSGGTTEAFF	TGTGCCAGCAGACTACCCTCAGGGGGGACCACTGAAGCTTTCTTT
NA	NA	TRBV15	TRBJ1-2	CATSSLWSGDYGYTF	TGTGCCACCAGCAGCCTTTGGTCGGGGGACTATGGCTACACCTTC
NA	TRBD1	TRBV27	TRBJ2-7	CASSRQGVTEQYF	TGTGCCAGCAGTCGACAGGGGGTAACGGAGCAGTACTTC
NA	NA	TRBV4-3	TRBJ2-3	CASSQGGGAGVPDTQYF	TGCGCCAGCAGCCAAGGTGGGGGGGCGGGAGTTCCAGATACGCAGTATTTT
NA	NA	TRBV19	TRBJ1-2	CASHPTGNYGYTF	TGTGCCAGCCACCCTACAGGCAACTATGGCTACACCTTC
NA	NA	TRBV10-3	TRBJ2-3	CATGTSDANTQYF	TGTGCCACTGGGACAAGCGATGCAAATACGCAGTATTTT
NA	NA	TRBV7-2	TRBJ2-7	CASSLGPLYEQYF	TGTGCCAGCAGCCTTGGACCGCTCTACGAGCAGTACTTC
NA	NA	TRBV19	TRBJ1-5	CASSLFGGQVGQPQHF	TGTGCCAGTAGCTTATTCGGGGGCCAGGTTGGTCAGCCCCAGCATTTT
NA	NA	TRBV10-2	TRBJ1-1	CASSESANTEAFF	TGCGCCAGCAGTGAGTCGGCGAACACTGAAGCTTTCTTT
NA	NA	TRBV28	TRBJ2-1	CATWVEGSRNLNNEQFF	TGTGCCACCTGGGTTGAGGGGTCCAGAAATCTGAACAATGAGCAGTTCTTC
NA	NA	TRBV7-3	TRBJ2-1	CASSPVAAREQFF	TGTGCCAGCAGCCCCGTAGCGGCGAGGGAGCAGTTCTTC
NA	TRBD2	TRBV3-1/TRBV3-2	TRBJ2-2	CASSQVFPGGRGLANTGELFF	TGTGCCAGCAGCCAAGTCTTCCCGGGGGGTAGGGGACTAGCGAACACCGGGGAGCTGTTTTTT
NA	NA	TRBV12-3/TRBV12-4	TRBJ2-5	CASSLGTAGTQYF	TGTGCCAGCAGCCTAGGGACCGCTGGAACCCAGTACTTC
NA	NA	TRBV7-3	TRBJ2-7	CASSLTSGSYEQYF	TGTGCCAGCAGCTTAACCTCCGGTTCCTACGAGCAGTACTTC
NA	NA	TRBV13	TRBJ2-7	CASSLDSHEQYF	TGTGCCAGCAGCTTAGATTCCCACGAGCAGTACTTC
NA	TRBD1	TRBV3-1/TRBV3-2	TRBJ1-1	CASSLGQLNTEAFF	TGTGCCAGCAGCTTGGGACAGCTGAACACTGAAGCTTTCTTT
NA	NA	TRBV7-9	TRBJ1-3	CASSWGQSFSGNTIYF	TGTGCCAGCAGCTGGGGGCAGTCTTTCTCTGGAAACACCATATATTTT
NA	NA	TRBV5-1	TRBJ2-2	CASSLAGPYGELFF	TGCGCCAGCAGCTTGGCAGGGCCCTACGGGGAGCTGTTTTTT
NA	TRBD2	TRBV7-4	TRBJ2-4	CASSLVAGRDIQYF	TGTGCCAGCAGCTTAGTGGCAGGGAGGGACATTCAGTACTTC
NA	TRBD1	TRBV28	TRBJ1-2	CASSFTPSTGNYGYTF	TGTGCCAGCAGTTTCACCCCCTCGACAGGGAACTATGGCTACACCTTC
NA	NA	TRBV5-1	TRBJ2-7	CASSLDVSHSYEQYF	TGCGCCAGCAGCTTGGACGTCTCCCACTCCTACGAGCAGTACTTC